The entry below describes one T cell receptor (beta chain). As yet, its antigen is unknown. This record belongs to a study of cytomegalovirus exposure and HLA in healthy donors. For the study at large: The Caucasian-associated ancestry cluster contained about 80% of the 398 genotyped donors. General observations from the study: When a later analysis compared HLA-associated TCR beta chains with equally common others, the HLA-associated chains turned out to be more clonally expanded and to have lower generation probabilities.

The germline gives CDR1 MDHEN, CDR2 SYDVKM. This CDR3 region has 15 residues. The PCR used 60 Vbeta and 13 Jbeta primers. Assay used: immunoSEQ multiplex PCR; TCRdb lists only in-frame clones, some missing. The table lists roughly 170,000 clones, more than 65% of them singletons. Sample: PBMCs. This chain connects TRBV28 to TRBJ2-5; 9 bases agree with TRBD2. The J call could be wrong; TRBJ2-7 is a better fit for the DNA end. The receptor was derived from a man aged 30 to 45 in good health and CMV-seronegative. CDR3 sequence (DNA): TGTGCCAGCAGTGCACCGGCGGGGGGGTCCTACGAGCAGTACTTC. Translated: CASSAPAGGSYEQYF.